The following is a T cell receptor beta chain sequence with its context. This specimen belongs to a study of T cell changes during pregnancy in multiple sclerosis. Libraries were prepared by immunoSEQ multiplex PCR; TCRdb keeps only in-frame clonotypes and omits some of them. Among tens of thousands of clones listed, 85% to 95% were seen once. Germline CDR1 is MGHDK and CDR2 is SYGVNS. V was trimmed by 2 bases and J by 6 bases, leaving 17 bases between them. The CDR3 totals 15 residues. The rearrangement joins TRBV25-1 to TRBJ2-7; the D is unclear. This sequence was found in a female donor with multiple sclerosis, enrolled in a pregnancy study. The input for sequencing was peripheral blood, taken after pregnancy. The CDR3: CASSEGFGRMGEQYF. Written as DNA, the CDR3 is TGTGCCAGCAGTGAAGGTTTCGGCAGGATGGGCGAGCAGTACTTC.